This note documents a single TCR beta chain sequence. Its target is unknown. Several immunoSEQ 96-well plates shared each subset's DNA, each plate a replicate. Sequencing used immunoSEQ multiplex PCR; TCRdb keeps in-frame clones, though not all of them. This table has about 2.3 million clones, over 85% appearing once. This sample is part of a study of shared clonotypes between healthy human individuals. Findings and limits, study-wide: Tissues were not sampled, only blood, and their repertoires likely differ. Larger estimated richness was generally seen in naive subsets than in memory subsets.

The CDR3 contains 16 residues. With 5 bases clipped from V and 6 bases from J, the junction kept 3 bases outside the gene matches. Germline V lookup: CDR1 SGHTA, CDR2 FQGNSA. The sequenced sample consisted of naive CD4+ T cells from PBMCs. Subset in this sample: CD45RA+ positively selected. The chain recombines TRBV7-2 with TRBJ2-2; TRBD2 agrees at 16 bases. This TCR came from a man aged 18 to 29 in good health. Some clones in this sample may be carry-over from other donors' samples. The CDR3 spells CASSLGTSGRAGELFF. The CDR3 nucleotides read TGTGCCAGCAGCCTAGGGACTAGCGGGAGGGCCGGGGAGCTGTTTTTT.